Below are 5 T cell receptor beta chains sequenced from a single sample in a study of blood T cell repertoires in COVID-19. Profiled with immunoSEQ multiplex PCR; TCRdb holds only in-frame clones, not every one. The table has about 62,000 clones, roughly 80% seen once. The material sequenced was peripheral blood. Source of these receptors: a woman in her forties or fifties with active or convalescent COVID-19.

The rearrangement uses TRBV5-6 and TRBJ2-1; 12 bases are shared with TRBD1. Germline-derived CDR1 and CDR2 are SGHDT and YYEEEE. V dropped 4 bases and J dropped 2; count of bases not matched to a gene: 13. The CDR3 has 19 amino acids. CDR3 protein: CASSLEGQGAFGTYNEQFF. CDR3 DNA: TGTGCCAGCAGCCTGGAGGGACAGGGGGCCTTTGGTACCTACAATGAGCAGTTCTTC.

The chain is built from TRBV12-3 or TRBV12-4 and TRBJ1-3, with D perhaps matching TRBD1 (6 bases). The CDR3 runs to 13 residues. The V gene lost 3 bases and the J gene lost 4 bases, with 7 bases spanning the gap. DNA of the CDR3: TGTGCCAGCAGTTTGGGGGCGGGAAACACCATATATTTT. Protein: CASSLGAGNTIYF.

This chain connects TRBV6-1 to TRBJ2-3; D is unresolved. Germline-derived CDR1 and CDR2 are MNHNS and SASEGT. The CDR3 runs to 14 residues. V lost 0 bases and J 0 bases, leaving 4 bases between the germline ends. CDR3: CASSEAGSTDTQYF. CDR3 nucleotide sequence: TGTGCCAGCAGTGAAGCGGGCAGCACAGATACGCAGTATTTT.

The V and J genes are TRBV7-9 and TRBJ1-2; weak D call: TRBD1 (6 bases). Per germline, CDR1 SEHNR and CDR2 FQNEAQ (reference sequence). V was trimmed by 0 bases and J by 2 bases, leaving 10 bases between them. The CDR3 is 15 residues long. The CDR3 loop is CASSLAGQLNYGYTF. In DNA, the CDR3 is TGTGCCAGCAGCTTAGCTGGACAGCTAAACTATGGCTACACCTTC. The full variable domain, completed using reference TRBV7-9 and TRBJ1-2, is DTGVSQNPRHKITKRGQNVTFRCDPISEHNRLYWYRQTLGQGPEFLTYFQNEAQLEKSRLLSDRFSAERPKGSFSTLEIQRTEQGDSAMYLCASSLAGQLNYGYTFGSGTRLTVV.

The chain uses TRBV5-1 and TRBJ2-5; 11 nucleotides line up with TRBD2. CDR1 is SGHRS, CDR2 YFSETQ, per germline. This CDR3 region has 15 residues. V shed 0 bases, J shed 4 bases, and the junction held 2 bases outside the gene matches. The CDR3 here is CASSLVAGGPETQYF. The CDR3 DNA is TGCGCCAGCAGCTTGGTAGCGGGAGGGCCAGAGACCCAGTACTTC.